This TCR beta chain was sequenced for a study of OX40 agonist ivuxolimab in advanced cancers. Study-wide background: The dose-escalation cohort was approximately 81% male, with a mean age of around 60 years, ranging about 23 to 79. Two patients with cutaneous melanoma and one with hepatocellular carcinoma, three in total, showed partial responses.

Regarding the study as a whole: People who partly responded at 0.1-3.0 mg/kg had some of the least clonal expansion seen.

TCRdb's copy holds only in-frame clones and misses some; the assay was immunoSEQ multiplex PCR. The profile shows about 83,000 clones, over 75% of them singletons. To note about this clone: Its antigen is still unknown.

V lost 1 base to trimming and J lost 2 bases, with 11 bases between them. This CDR3 comprises 15 residues. Germline assignment: CDR1 LNHDA and CDR2 SQIVND (reference sequence). The sample in question was CD4+ or CD8+ T cells sorted from blood, obtained in a trial of the OX40 agonist ivuxolimab. This TCR derives from an adult with an advanced solid tumor such as melanoma, head and neck, liver or kidney cancer. V usage is TRBV19 and J usage is TRBJ1-2; a possible D gene is TRBD1 (5 bases). The CDR3 DNA follows: TGTGCCAGTAGTATAGGGCAAGGGGCCAACTATGGCTACACCTTC. This gives the protein CASSIGQGANYGYTF.